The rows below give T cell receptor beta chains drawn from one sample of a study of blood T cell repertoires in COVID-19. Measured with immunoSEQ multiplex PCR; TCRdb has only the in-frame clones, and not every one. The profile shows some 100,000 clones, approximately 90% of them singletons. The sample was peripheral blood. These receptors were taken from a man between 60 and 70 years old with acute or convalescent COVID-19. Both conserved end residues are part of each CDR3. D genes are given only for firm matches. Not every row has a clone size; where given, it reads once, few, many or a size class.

CDR3: CASSYSNYPTYEQYF
DNA: TGTGCCAGCAGTTACTCGAACTACCCAACCTACGAGCAGTACTTC
size: -
V: TRBV6-5
J: TRBJ2-7
D: -

CDR3: CATTSREGPGEQFF
DNA: TGTGCCACCACCTCTAGGGAGGGCCCCGGTGAGCAGTTCTTC
size: -
V: TRBV24-1
J: TRBJ2-1
D: TRBD2

CDR3: CASSLQARSGANVLTF
DNA: TGCGCCAGCAGCTTGCAGGCCCGCTCTGGGGCCAACGTCCTGACTTTC
size: -
V: TRBV5-1
J: TRBJ2-6
D: -

CDR3: CASSFSATGGAGETQYF
DNA: TGTGCCAGCAGCTTCTCTGCCACAGGGGGAGCTGGGGAGACCCAGTACTTC
size: -
V: TRBV11-2
J: TRBJ2-5
D: TRBD1

CDR3: CASSFPAPGLVVGELFF
DNA: TGTGCCAGCAGCTTTCCGGCGCCGGGACTAGTAGTCGGGGAGCTGTTTTTT
size: -
V: TRBV11-2
J: TRBJ2-2
D: TRBD2

CDR3: CASSPAPGTGLPQYF
DNA: TGTGCCAGTAGCCCCGCCCCGGGGACAGGGCTCCCGCAGTATTTT
size: -
V: TRBV19
J: TRBJ2-3
D: TRBD1

CDR3: CATSGTSGSGETQYF
DNA: TGTGCCACGTCCGGGACTAGCGGGAGCGGGGAGACCCAGTACTTC
size: -
V: TRBV10-3
J: TRBJ2-5
D: TRBD2

CDR3: CASSLSGPTSGRVGLGKGTDTQYF
DNA: TGTGCCAGCAGTTTATCTGGGCCGACTAGCGGGAGGGTTGGGTTGGGTAAAGGTACAGATACGCAGTATTTT
size: -
V: TRBV27
J: TRBJ2-3
D: TRBD2

CDR3: CASSIVGTGESYEQYF
DNA: TGTGCCAGTAGTATCGTCGGGACAGGTGAATCATACGAGCAGTACTTC
size: -
V: TRBV19
J: TRBJ2-7
D: TRBD1

CDR3: CASSSSWGTLGNTIYF
DNA: TGTGCCAGCAGCTCCTCATGGGGGACTCTCGGAAACACCATATATTTT
size: -
V: TRBV13
J: TRBJ1-3
D: -

CDR3: CAWRASGSYEQYF
DNA: TGTGCCTGGAGGGCTAGCGGGAGCTACGAGCAGTACTTC
size: -
V: TRBV30
J: TRBJ2-7
D: TRBD2

CDR3: CASSSTGGGLNTEAFF
DNA: TGTGCCAGCAGTTCCACAGGAGGAGGGTTGAACACTGAAGCTTTCTTT
size: -
V: TRBV27
J: TRBJ1-1
D: -

CDR3: CASSGVGTSSYNEQFF
DNA: TGCGCCAGCAGCGGGGTGGGGACTAGCTCCTACAATGAGCAGTTCTTC
size: -
V: TRBV5-1
J: TRBJ2-1
D: TRBD2

CDR3: CASSPETGLGEQYF
DNA: TGTGCCAGCTCACCAGAGACAGGGTTGGGGGAGCAGTACTTC
size: -
V: TRBV18
J: TRBJ2-7
D: TRBD1

CDR3: CASSPSMAAGELFF
DNA: TGTGCCAGTAGTCCCTCCATGGCTGCCGGGGAGCTGTTTTTT
size: -
V: TRBV19
J: TRBJ2-2
D: -

CDR3: CATPGQGAIGYTF
DNA: TGTGCCACCCCGGGACAGGGGGCAATTGGCTACACCTTC
size: -
V: TRBV28
J: TRBJ1-2
D: TRBD1

CDR3: CASSKTGLSDTQYF
DNA: TGTGCCAGCAGCAAGACAGGGCTTAGTGATACGCAGTATTTT
size: once
V: TRBV14
J: TRBJ2-3
D: TRBD1

CDR3: CASSLGQGNTGELFF
DNA: TGTGCCAGCAGCTTAGGGCAGGGGAACACCGGGGAGCTGTTTTTT
size: -
V: TRBV7-8
J: TRBJ2-2
D: -

CDR3: CASSIAQGTYEQYF
DNA: TGTGCCAGCAGTATCGCCCAGGGAACCTACGAGCAGTACTTC
size: once
V: TRBV6-5
J: TRBJ2-7
D: -

CDR3: CASSVGSSGYEQYF
DNA: TGTGCCAGCAGCGTAGGGAGTAGCGGCTACGAGCAGTACTTC
size: -
V: TRBV9
J: TRBJ2-7
D: -

CDR3: CASSIGQYTEAFF
DNA: TGTGCCAGTAGTATTGGACAGTACACTGAAGCTTTCTTT
size: -
V: TRBV19
J: TRBJ1-1
D: -

CDR3: CASSEATRMNTGELFF
DNA: TGTGCCAGCAGTGAAGCTACGCGGATGAACACCGGGGAGCTGTTTTTT
size: few
V: TRBV2
J: TRBJ2-2
D: -

CDR3: CASSERGGRGNEQFF
DNA: TGTGCCAGCAGTGAAAGGGGCGGGAGAGGCAATGAGCAGTTCTTC
size: -
V: TRBV2
J: TRBJ2-1
D: TRBD2

CDR3: CASSSMASATYEQYF
DNA: TGTGCCAGCAGTTCGATGGCTAGCGCTACCTACGAGCAGTACTTC
size: -
V: TRBV28
J: TRBJ2-7
D: -

CDR3: CASRTGDRNQPQHF
DNA: TGTGCCAGTAGGACAGGGGATCGCAATCAGCCCCAGCATTTT
size: -
V: TRBV19
J: TRBJ1-5
D: TRBD1

CDR3: CASSMGQGRAGNTIYF
DNA: TGTGCCAGCAGCATGGGACAGGGAAGGGCTGGAAACACCATATATTTT
size: -
V: TRBV5-4
J: TRBJ1-3
D: TRBD1

CDR3: CASSLSDRVGGDTQYF
DNA: TGTGCCAGCAGCTTGAGCGACAGGGTCGGGGGAGATACGCAGTATTTT
size: -
V: TRBV5-4
J: TRBJ2-3
D: -

CDR3: CASSMTSQPQHF
DNA: TGTGCCAGTAGTATGACAAGCCAGCCCCAGCATTTT
size: once
V: TRBV19
J: TRBJ1-5
D: -

CDR3: CASSYSGGGGNQPQHF
DNA: TGTGCCAGCAGTTACTCTGGGGGAGGAGGCAATCAGCCCCAGCATTTT
size: once
V: TRBV6-6
J: TRBJ1-5
D: -

CDR3: CSAPRGGQNNEQFF
DNA: TGCAGCGCCCCGCGGGGGGGTCAAAACAATGAGCAGTTCTTC
size: -
V: TRBV29-1
J: TRBJ2-1
D: TRBD2

CDR3: CASSHGGRGGTDTQYF
DNA: TGTGCCAGCAGCCACGGGGGGAGAGGAGGCACAGATACGCAGTATTTT
size: -
V: TRBV3-1/TRBV3-2
J: TRBJ2-3
D: TRBD2

CDR3: CASSLVGPRNTGELFF
DNA: TGCGCCAGCAGCTTGGTGGGGCCCAGGAACACCGGGGAGCTGTTTTTT
size: -
V: TRBV5-1
J: TRBJ2-2
D: -

CDR3: CSVKVDSSYEQYF
DNA: TGCAGCGTGAAGGTGGACAGCTCCTACGAGCAGTACTTC
size: once
V: TRBV29-1
J: TRBJ2-7
D: -

CDR3: CASSSSVPTAQHF
DNA: TGTGCCAGCAGTTCCTCTGTGCCCACGGCCCAGCATTTT
size: -
V: TRBV28
J: TRBJ1-5
D: -

CDR3: CSASGEDPYNSPLHF
DNA: TGCAGTGCTAGTGGGGAGGATCCCTATAATTCACCCCTCCACTTT
size: -
V: TRBV20-1
J: TRBJ1-6
D: -

CDR3: CASTPQGGFGANVLTF
DNA: TGTGCCAGCACCCCGCAGGGGGGATTTGGGGCCAACGTCCTGACTTTC
size: -
V: TRBV27
J: TRBJ2-6
D: -

CDR3: CASSPDRLIGYTF
DNA: TGTGCCAGCAGTCCGGACAGGCTCATCGGCTACACCTTC
size: -
V: TRBV6-5
J: TRBJ1-2
D: TRBD1

CDR3: CASTPRGGGAVDNQPQHF
DNA: TGTGCCAGTACCCCGAGGGGAGGAGGGGCGGTGGACAATCAGCCCCAGCATTTT
size: -
V: TRBV19
J: TRBJ1-5
D: -

CDR3: CASSMTGDTETQYF
DNA: TGTGCCAGTAGTATGACAGGGGATACAGAGACCCAGTACTTC
size: -
V: TRBV19
J: TRBJ2-5
D: TRBD1

CDR3: CACHQGRGEKLFF
DNA: TGTGCCTGCCATCAGGGGCGAGGTGAAAAACTGTTTTTT
size: -
V: TRBV30
J: TRBJ1-4
D: -

CDR3: CSASGGSDYEQYF
DNA: TGCAGTGCTAGTGGCGGGAGCGATTACGAGCAGTACTTC
size: -
V: TRBV20-1
J: TRBJ2-7
D: TRBD2

CDR3: CATSDSGTTDYEQYF
DNA: TGTGCCACCAGTGACTCCGGGACTACCGACTACGAGCAGTACTTC
size: -
V: TRBV24-1
J: TRBJ2-7
D: TRBD2

CDR3: CASSRTPTGETGELFF
DNA: TGTGCCAGCAGCCGAACACCGACAGGGGAAACCGGGGAGCTGTTTTTT
size: -
V: TRBV5-8
J: TRBJ2-2
D: TRBD1

CDR3: CASSDGGGWAREQYF
DNA: TGTGCCAGCAGTGACGGGGGAGGGTGGGCACGCGAGCAGTACTTC
size: once
V: TRBV6-1
J: TRBJ2-7
D: TRBD2

CDR3: CASSTRDRGQETQYF
DNA: TGTGCCAGCAGTACCCGGGACAGGGGGCAAGAGACCCAGTACTTC
size: -
V: TRBV2
J: TRBJ2-5
D: TRBD1

CDR3: CASSTRTEYNEQFF
DNA: TGTGCCAGTAGTACCAGGACAGAGTACAATGAGCAGTTCTTC
size: -
V: TRBV19
J: TRBJ2-1
D: -

CDR3: CASSLRATTDTQYF
DNA: TGTGCCAGCAGCCTCCGAGCCACCACAGATACGCAGTATTTT
size: -
V: TRBV3-1/TRBV3-2
J: TRBJ2-3
D: -

CDR3: CASRMGGGPSNEQFF
DNA: TGTGCCAGCAGGATGGGAGGGGGGCCCTCCAATGAGCAGTTCTTC
size: -
V: TRBV6-6
J: TRBJ2-1
D: -

CDR3: CASSLLAVGTGELFF
DNA: TGCGCCAGCAGCTTACTAGCGGTTGGAACCGGGGAGCTGTTTTTT
size: -
V: TRBV5-1
J: TRBJ2-2
D: TRBD2

CDR3: CASSQDLGGATLNSPLHF
DNA: TGTGCCAGCAGCCAAGATTTAGGGGGGGCTACACTTAATTCACCCCTCCACTTT
size: few
V: TRBV3-1/TRBV3-2
J: TRBJ1-6
D: -

CDR3: CASSPGDRGREQYF
DNA: TGTGCCAGCAGCCCTGGGGACAGGGGGCGTGAGCAGTACTTC
size: -
V: TRBV7-9
J: TRBJ2-7
D: TRBD1